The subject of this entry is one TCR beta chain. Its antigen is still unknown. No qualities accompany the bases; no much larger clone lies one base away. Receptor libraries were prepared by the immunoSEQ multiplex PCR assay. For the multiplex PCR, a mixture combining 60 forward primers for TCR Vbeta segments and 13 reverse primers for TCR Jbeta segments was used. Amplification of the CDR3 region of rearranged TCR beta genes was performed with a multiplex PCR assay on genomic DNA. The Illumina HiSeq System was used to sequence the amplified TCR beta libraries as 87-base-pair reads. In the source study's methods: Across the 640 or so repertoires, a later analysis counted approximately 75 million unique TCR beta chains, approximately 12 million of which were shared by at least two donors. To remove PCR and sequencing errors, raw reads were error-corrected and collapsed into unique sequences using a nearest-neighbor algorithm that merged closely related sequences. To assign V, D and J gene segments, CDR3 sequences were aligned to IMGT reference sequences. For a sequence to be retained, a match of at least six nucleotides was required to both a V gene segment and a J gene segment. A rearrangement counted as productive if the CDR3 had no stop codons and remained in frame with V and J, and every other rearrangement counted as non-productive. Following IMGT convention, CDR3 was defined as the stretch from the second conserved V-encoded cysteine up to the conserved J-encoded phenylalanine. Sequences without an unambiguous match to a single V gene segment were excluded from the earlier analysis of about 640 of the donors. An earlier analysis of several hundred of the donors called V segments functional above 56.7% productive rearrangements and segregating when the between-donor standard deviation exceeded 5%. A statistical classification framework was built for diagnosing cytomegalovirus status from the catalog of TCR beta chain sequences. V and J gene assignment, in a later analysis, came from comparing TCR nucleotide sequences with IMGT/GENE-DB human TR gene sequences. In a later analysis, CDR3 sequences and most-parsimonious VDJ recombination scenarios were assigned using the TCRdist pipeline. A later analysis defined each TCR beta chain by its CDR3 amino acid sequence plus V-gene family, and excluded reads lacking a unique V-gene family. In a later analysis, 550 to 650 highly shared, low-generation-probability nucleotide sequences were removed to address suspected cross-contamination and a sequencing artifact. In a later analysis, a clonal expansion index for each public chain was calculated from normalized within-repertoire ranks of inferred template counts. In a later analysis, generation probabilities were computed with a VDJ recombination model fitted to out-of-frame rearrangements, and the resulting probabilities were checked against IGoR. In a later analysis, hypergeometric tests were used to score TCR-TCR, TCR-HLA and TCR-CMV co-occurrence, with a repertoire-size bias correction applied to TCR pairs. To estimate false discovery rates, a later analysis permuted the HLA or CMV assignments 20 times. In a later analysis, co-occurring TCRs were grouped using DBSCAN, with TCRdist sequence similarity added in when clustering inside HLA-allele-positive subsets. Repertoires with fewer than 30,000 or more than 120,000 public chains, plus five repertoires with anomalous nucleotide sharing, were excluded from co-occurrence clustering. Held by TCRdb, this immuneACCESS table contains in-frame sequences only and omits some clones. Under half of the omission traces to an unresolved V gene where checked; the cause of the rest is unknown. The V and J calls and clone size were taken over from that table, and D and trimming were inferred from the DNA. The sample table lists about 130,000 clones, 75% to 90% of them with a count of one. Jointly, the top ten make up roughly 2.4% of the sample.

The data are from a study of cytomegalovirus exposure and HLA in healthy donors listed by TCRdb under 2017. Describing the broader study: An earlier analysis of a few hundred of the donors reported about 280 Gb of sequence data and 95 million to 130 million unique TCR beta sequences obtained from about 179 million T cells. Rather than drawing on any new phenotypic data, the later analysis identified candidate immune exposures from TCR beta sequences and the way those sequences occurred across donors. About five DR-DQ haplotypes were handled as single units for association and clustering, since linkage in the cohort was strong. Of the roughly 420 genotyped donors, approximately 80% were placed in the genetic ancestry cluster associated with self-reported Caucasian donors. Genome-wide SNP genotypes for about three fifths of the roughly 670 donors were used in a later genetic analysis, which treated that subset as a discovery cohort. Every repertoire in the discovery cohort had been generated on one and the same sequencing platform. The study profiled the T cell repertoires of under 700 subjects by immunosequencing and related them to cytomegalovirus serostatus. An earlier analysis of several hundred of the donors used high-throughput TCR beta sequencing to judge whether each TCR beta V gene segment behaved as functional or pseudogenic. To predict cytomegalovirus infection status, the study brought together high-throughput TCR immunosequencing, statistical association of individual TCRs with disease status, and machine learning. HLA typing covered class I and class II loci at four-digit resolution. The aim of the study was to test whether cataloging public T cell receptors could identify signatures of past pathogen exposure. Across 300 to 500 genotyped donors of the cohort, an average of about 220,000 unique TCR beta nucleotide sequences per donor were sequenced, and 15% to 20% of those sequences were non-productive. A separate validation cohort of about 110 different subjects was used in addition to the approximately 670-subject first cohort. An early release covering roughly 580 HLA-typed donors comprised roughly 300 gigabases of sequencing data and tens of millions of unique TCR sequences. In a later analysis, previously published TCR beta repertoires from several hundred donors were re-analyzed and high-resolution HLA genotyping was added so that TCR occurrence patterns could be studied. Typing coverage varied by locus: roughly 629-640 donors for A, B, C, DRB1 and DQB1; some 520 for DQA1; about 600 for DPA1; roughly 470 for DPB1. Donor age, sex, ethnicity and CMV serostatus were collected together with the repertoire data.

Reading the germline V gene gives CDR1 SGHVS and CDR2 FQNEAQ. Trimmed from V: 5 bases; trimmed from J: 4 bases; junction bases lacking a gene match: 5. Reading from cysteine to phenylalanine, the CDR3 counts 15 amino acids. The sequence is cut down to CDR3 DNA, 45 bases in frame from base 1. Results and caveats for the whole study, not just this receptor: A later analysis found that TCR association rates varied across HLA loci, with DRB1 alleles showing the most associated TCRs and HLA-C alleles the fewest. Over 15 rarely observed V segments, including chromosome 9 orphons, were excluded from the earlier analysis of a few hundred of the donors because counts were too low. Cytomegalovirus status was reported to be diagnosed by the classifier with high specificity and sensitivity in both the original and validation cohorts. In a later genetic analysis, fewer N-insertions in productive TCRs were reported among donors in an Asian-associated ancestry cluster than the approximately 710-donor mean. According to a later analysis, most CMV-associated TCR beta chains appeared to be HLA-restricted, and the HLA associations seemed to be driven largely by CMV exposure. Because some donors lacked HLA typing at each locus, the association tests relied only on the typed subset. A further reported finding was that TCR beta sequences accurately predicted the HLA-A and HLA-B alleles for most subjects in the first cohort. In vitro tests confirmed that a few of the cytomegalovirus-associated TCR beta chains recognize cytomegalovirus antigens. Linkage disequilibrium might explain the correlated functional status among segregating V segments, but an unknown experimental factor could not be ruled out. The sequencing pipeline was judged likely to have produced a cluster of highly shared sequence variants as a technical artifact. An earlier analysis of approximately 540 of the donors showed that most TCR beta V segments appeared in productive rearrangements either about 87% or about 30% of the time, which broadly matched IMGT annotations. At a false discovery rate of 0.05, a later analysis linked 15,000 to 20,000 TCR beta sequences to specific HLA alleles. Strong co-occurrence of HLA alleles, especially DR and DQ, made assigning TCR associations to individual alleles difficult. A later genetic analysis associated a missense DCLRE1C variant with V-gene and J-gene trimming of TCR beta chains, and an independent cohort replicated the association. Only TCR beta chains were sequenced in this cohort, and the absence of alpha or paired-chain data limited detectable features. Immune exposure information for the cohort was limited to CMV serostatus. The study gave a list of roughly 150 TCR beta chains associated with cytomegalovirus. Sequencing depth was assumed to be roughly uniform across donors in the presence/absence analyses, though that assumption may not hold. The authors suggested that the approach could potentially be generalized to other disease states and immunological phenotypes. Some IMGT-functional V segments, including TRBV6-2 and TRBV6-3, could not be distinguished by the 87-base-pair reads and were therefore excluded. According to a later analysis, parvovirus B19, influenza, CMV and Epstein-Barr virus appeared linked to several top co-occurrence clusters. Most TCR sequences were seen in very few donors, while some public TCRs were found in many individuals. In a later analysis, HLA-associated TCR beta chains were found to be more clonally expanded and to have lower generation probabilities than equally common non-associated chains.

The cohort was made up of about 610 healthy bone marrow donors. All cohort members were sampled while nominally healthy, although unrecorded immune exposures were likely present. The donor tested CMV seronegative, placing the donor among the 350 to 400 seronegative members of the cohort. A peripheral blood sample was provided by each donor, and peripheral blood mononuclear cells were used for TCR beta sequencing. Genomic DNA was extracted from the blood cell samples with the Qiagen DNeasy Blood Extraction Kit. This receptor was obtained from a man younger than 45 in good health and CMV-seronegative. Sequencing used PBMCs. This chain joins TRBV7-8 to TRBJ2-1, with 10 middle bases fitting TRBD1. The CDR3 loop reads CASSTRTGGYNEQFF. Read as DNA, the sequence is TGTGCCAGCAGCACCCGGACAGGGGGGTACAATGAGCAGTTCTTC.